These 17 T cell receptor beta chains were sequenced from one sample in a study of control samples from healthy donors and cancer patients. Libraries were prepared by immunoSEQ multiplex PCR; TCRdb keeps only in-frame clonotypes and omits some of them. Among about 190,000 clones listed, roughly nine tenths were seen once. Sequenced material: blood. Receptors originate from a man between 25 and 39 years old in good health.

The chain carries TRBV7-8 and TRBJ2-1; D is undetermined. The length of the CDR3 is 12 residues. V lost 2 bases and J 6 bases, leaving 5 bases between the germline ends. Germline CDR1 reads SGHVS; CDR2 reads FQNEAQ. The CDR3 DNA is TGTGCCAGCAGCTTAAAGGTCAATGAGCAGTTCTTC. This codes for CASSLKVNEQFF.

This chain joins TRBV7-2 and TRBJ2-1; 7 bases map to TRBD2. CDR1 is SGHTA, CDR2 FQGNSA, per germline. This CDR3 has 16 residues. Trimming cost V 4 bases and J 8 bases; bases outside gene matches: 14. The CDR3: CASSSTSTQPSHEQFF. The CDR3 bases are TGTGCCAGCAGCTCGACTAGCACACAACCCTCTCATGAGCAGTTCTTC. The complete variable domain, with remaining parts taken from reference TRBV7-2 and TRBJ2-1, reads GAGVSQSPSNKVTEKGKDVELRCDPISGHTALYWYRQSLGQGLEFLIYFQGNSAPDKSGLPSDRFSAERTGGSVSTLTIQRTQQEDSAVYLCASSSTSTQPSHEQFFGPGTRLTVL.

The genes are TRBV3-1 (or the pseudogene TRBV3-2) and TRBJ2-3; 10 bases line up with TRBD2. CDR1 is LGHDT and CDR2 is YNNKEL in the germline V gene (reference sequence). The CDR3 contains 13 residues. The V and J ends lost 8 bases and 7 bases, in that order; junction bases with no gene match: 6. The CDR3 coding sequence is TGTGCCAGCCAGCGGGGGGGAGAGAATACGCAGTATTTT. As protein: CASQRGGENTQYF.

The chain couples TRBV11-2 to TRBJ1-2, with 9 bases lining up with TRBD1. The V segment lost 3 bases and the J segment 8 bases; nucleotides outside the gene matches: 7. The CDR3 contains 14 residues. From germline, CDR1 is SGHAT and CDR2 FQNNGV. Here the CDR3 DNA reads TGTGCCAGCAGCTTGGGATGGGACAGGGAAGGCTACACCTTC. Amino acid sequence: CASSLGWDREGYTF.

This clone was seen a single time. The J gene is TRBJ2-1, the V gene TRBV11-2; 13 bases match TRBD2. Germline assignment: CDR1 SGHAT and CDR2 FQNNGV. V was clipped by 7 bases and J by 4 bases; unmatched bases: 7. This CDR3 is built from 16 residues. The DNA of the CDR3 is TGTGCCAGCACTCGATCGGGACTAGCGGGGTACAATGAGCAGTTCTTC. It specifies CASTRSGLAGYNEQFF.

The genes are TRBV7-2 and TRBJ2-1; 16 positions agree with TRBD2. Germline CDR1 and CDR2: SGHTA and FQGNSA. The ends lost 7 bases at V and 0 bases at J; junction bases unmatched: 6. The CDR3 totals 18 residues. The CDR3: CASILGLAGGSSYNEQFF. The CDR3 DNA reads TGTGCCAGCATCCTGGGACTAGCGGGGGGGAGCTCCTACAATGAGCAGTTCTTC.

The gene calls are TRBV7-2 and TRBJ2-7; 8 nucleotides agree with TRBD1. The V and J ends lost 4 bases and 7 bases, in that order; junction bases with no gene match: 3. CDR3 size: 12 residues. Germline CDR1 SGHTA, CDR2 FQGNSA. The CDR3 sequence is CASSWGTGEQYF. CDR3 DNA: TGTGCCAGCAGCTGGGGGACAGGAGAGCAGTACTTC.

The chain joins TRBV27 to TRBJ2-6, with a weak D call TRBD2 (6 bases). The V gene lost 1 base and the J gene lost 0 bases, with 7 bases spanning the gap. The germline CDR1 and CDR2 sequences are MNHEY and SMNVEV (reference sequence). The CDR3 totals 16 residues. This CDR3 is CASSLLRDSGANVLTF. In nucleotides, the CDR3 is TGTGCCAGCAGTTTATTGCGGGACTCTGGGGCCAACGTCCTGACTTTC.

The genes are TRBV27 and TRBJ2-7; 7 positions agree with TRBD1. Germline CDR1 reads MNHEY; CDR2 reads SMNVEV (reference sequence). After removal of 2 bases from V and 4 bases from J, the junction contained 5 bases not matched to a gene. The CDR3 has 14 residues. The CDR3 sequence: CASSLTGEDYEQYF. Written as DNA, the CDR3 is TGTGCCAGCAGTTTAACAGGGGAAGATTACGAGCAGTACTTC.

The chain is built from TRBV19 and TRBJ2-2, with D maybe TRBD2 (6 bases). Germline lookup yields CDR1 LNHDA and CDR2 SQIVND (reference sequence). This CDR3 region has 15 residues. V dropped 1 base and J dropped 1 base, with 7 bases sitting between them. CDR3 sequence reads: CASSIGGVNTGELFF. The CDR3 DNA sequence: TGTGCCAGTAGTATAGGCGGGGTGAACACCGGGGAGCTGTTTTTT.

The rearrangement uses TRBV19 and TRBJ2-7; D unresolved. The CDR3 loop spans 14 amino acids. Per the germline V gene, CDR1 is LNHDA and CDR2 is SQIVND (reference sequence). Trimming removed 3 bases at V and 2 bases at J, with 11 bases between. The CDR3 region has the DNA TGTGCCAGTAGTATCGTCAGTAGTCCCTACGAGCAGTACTTC. Translation gives CASSIVSSPYEQYF.

V is TRBV10-3 and J is TRBJ2-7, with TRBD1 identical over 8 bases. Trimming cost V 5 bases and J 2 bases; bases outside gene matches: 8. The germline V gene encodes CDR1 ENHRY and CDR2 SYGVKD. The CDR3 has 15 amino acids. In DNA, the CDR3 is TGTGCCATCAGTTCTTTGGACAGGGATACCTACGAGCAGTACTTC. Translation gives CAISSLDRDTYEQYF.

The V call is TRBV3-1 (or the pseudogene TRBV3-2), the J call TRBJ2-1, with D tentatively TRBD1 (5 bases). The CDR3 length is 12 residues. Germline V gene lookup returns CDR1 LGHDT and CDR2 YNNKEL (reference sequence). Trimming cost V 4 bases and J 11 bases, with 12 bases left between them. The CDR3, as DNA: TGTGCCAGCAGCCTACAGGTCAGTCAGCAGTTCTTC. Its translation is CASSLQVSQQFF.

The J gene is TRBJ2-7, the V gene TRBV5-1, with TRBD1 matching over 7 bases. The length of the CDR3 is 14 residues. After removal of 0 bases from V and 3 bases from J, the junction contained 3 bases not matched to a gene. CDR1 is SGHRS, CDR2 YFSETQ, per germline. DNA for the CDR3: TGCGCCAGCAGCTTGGTAGGGGGCAACTACGAGCAGTACTTC. The encoded protein is CASSLVGGNYEQYF.

V and J are TRBV19 and TRBJ1-5; D gene ambiguous. V shed 4 bases and J shed 8 bases, with 12 bases lying between them. CDR3 length equals 13 residues. Germline-derived CDR1 and CDR2 are LNHDA and SQIVND (reference sequence). The DNA for the CDR3 is TGTGCCAGTAGTAGGACCAGGATGGAGCCCCAGCATTTT. Protein sequence: CASSRTRMEPQHF.

The V and J genes are TRBV19 and TRBJ2-7; D gene uncertain. V was clipped by 6 bases and J by 2 bases, with 11 bases between them. The CDR3 has 13 amino acids. CDR1 and CDR2 from the germline V gene are LNHDA and SQIVND (reference sequence). The CDR3 loop reads CASSHRTTYEQYF. The CDR3, as DNA: TGTGCCAGTAGCCATCGGACCACCTACGAGCAGTACTTC.

This clone appeared once. V and J are TRBV9 and TRBJ2-7; 12 bases fit TRBD1. Trimming removed 2 bases from V and 6 bases from J; junction bases left unmatched: 3. The CDR3 runs 14 residues. CDR1 and CDR2 from the germline V gene are SGDLS and YYNGEE. CDR3 DNA sequence: TGTGCCAGCAGCGTTGGGACAGGGGGCGCCGAGCAGTACTTC. Its protein is CASSVGTGGAEQYF.